The rows below give T cell receptor beta chains drawn from one sample of a study of Graves' ophthalmopathy and Graves' hyperthyroidism. TCRdb re-called the multiplex PCR reads with MiXCR, one entry per CDR3 protein. The repertoire consists of about 740,000 distinct CDR3 sequences, with around 40% occurring once and the leading ten covering about 40%. The sample comprised peripheral blood. These receptor sequences come from an adult man with Graves' ophthalmopathy. Both conserved end residues are part of each CDR3. The D gene is left open where the match is weak. For some rows the clone size is stated as once, few or many, or as a class when expanded; others skip it.

CDR3 length	clone size	D gene	J gene	V gene	CDR3 protein	CDR3 DNA
14	.	TRBD1	TRBJ1-5	TRBV10-3	CAISEPGQAYYEHF	TGTGCCATCAGTGAGCCAGGACAGGCATACTACGAGCATTTT
15	few	TRBD1	TRBJ1-1	TRBV12-3/TRBV12-4	CASSFRTGRNTEAFF	TGTGCCAGCAGTTTCCGGACAGGGAGGAACACTGAAGCTTTCTTT
15	few	TRBD1	TRBJ1-1	TRBV15	CATSRNGQGTREAFF	TGTGCCACCAGCCGCAACGGACAGGGAACTAGAGAAGCTTTCTTT
14	many	TRBD1	TRBJ1-4	TRBV14	CASSPGGANEKLFF	TGTGCCAGCAGCCCAGGGGGCGCGAATGAAAAACTGTTTTTT
17	few	TRBD1	TRBJ2-6	TRBV9	CASSAGTGYSGANVLTF	TGTGCCAGCAGCGCCGGGACAGGCTACTCTGGGGCCAACGTCCTGACTTTC
12	.	.	TRBJ2-6	TRBV29-1	CSSTSGANVLTF	TGCAGCTCGACTTCTGGGGCCAACGTCCTGACTTTC
12	many	.	TRBJ1-1	TRBV10-3	CATGTLGTEAFF	TGTGCCACGGGGACGCTGGGCACTGAAGCTTTCTTT
14	.	.	TRBJ2-5	TRBV28	CASSLLYRPVAQYF	TGTGCCAGCAGTTTATTGTACAGGCCGGTGGCCCAGTACTTC
13	few	.	TRBJ2-5	TRBV2	CASSIEAKETQYF	TGTGCCAGCAGTATAGAAGCCAAAGAGACCCAGTACTTC
14	many	.	TRBJ1-4	TRBV7-9	CASSLDATNEKLFF	TGTGCCAGCAGCCTCGATGCAACTAATGAAAAACTGTTTTTT
13	many	.	TRBJ1-1	TRBV2	CASTGSMNTEAFF	TGTGCCAGCACCGGAAGCATGAACACTGAAGCTTTCTTT
12	.	.	TRBJ2-3	TRBV29-1	CSVGGDTDTQYF	TGCAGCGTTGGAGGTGATACAGATACGCAGTATTTT
14	.	.	TRBJ2-5	TRBV29-1	CSAQALWIQETQYF	TGCAGCGCCCAAGCCCTGTGGATCCAAGAGACCCAGTACTTC
13	.	.	TRBJ1-5	TRBV2	CARGGQKNQPQHF	TGTGCCAGAGGGGGTCAGAAAAATCAGCCCCAGCATTTT
14	many	TRBD2	TRBJ2-7	TRBV20-1	CSATWGGRATEQYF	TGCAGTGCTACTTGGGGCGGGAGGGCCACCGAGCAGTACTTC
15	.	.	TRBJ2-5	TRBV11-2	CASSNRGNPQENQYF	TGTGCCAGCAGCAATAGGGGGAACCCGCAAGAGAACCAGTACTTC
14	many	.	TRBJ2-5	TRBV24-1	CATSDQHPHQTQYF	TGTGCCACCAGTGACCAGCATCCCCACCAGACCCAGTACTTC
15	.	.	TRBJ2-2	TRBV7-9	CVSTVRSANTGELFF	TGTGTCAGCACCGTAAGATCCGCGAACACCGGGGAGCTGTTTTTT
14	many	TRBD1	TRBJ1-1	TRBV20-1	CSAPHRGRDTEAFF	TGCAGTGCTCCGCACAGGGGGCGGGACACTGAAGCTTTCTTT
13	many	.	TRBJ1-1	TRBV29-1	CSVEVQLNTEAFF	TGCAGCGTTGAAGTACAGCTGAACACTGAAGCTTTCTTT
15	.	.	TRBJ1-6	TRBV10-3	CAISEKATYNSPLHF	TGTGCCATCAGCGAAAAGGCCACCTATAATTCACCCCTCCACTTT
16	.	TRBD2	TRBJ2-5	TRBV20-1	CSARGLAPNFQETQYF	TGCAGTGCTAGGGGACTAGCGCCTAATTTCCAAGAGACCCAGTACTTC
12	.	TRBD1	TRBJ1-1	TRBV29-1	CSPGTGNTEAFF	TGCAGCCCCGGGACAGGGAACACTGAAGCTTTCTTT
15	few	TRBD1	TRBJ1-6	TRBV20-1	CSANQDRGDNSPLHF	TGCAGTGCTAATCAAGACAGGGGAGATAATTCACCCCTCCACTTT
13	.	TRBD1	TRBJ2-7	TRBV5-4	CASSYQGENEQYF	TGTGCCAGCAGCTATCAGGGGGAAAACGAGCAGTACTTC
15	.	.	TRBJ1-1	TRBV6-5	CASSLIPDLNTEAFF	TGTGCCAGCAGTTTAATTCCGGACTTGAACACTGAAGCTTTCTTT
18	.	TRBD1	TRBJ1-1	TRBV10-3	CAISESGLGRGPAAEAFF	TGTGCCATCAGTGAGTCGGGTCTTGGCAGGGGGCCTGCTGCTGAAGCTTTCTTT